Given below is one T cell receptor beta chain in context. The ends were cut back, 0 bases at V and 9 bases at J, with 14 bases in the middle. Germline V gene lookup returns CDR1 SGHVS and CDR2 FNYEAQ. The CDR3 is made up of 14 amino acids. The source of the sample is a study of cytotoxic CD8 clonotypes in ibrutinib-treated CLL. As for the study in general: The patients, under 13 relapsed/refractory and 15 treatment-naive, included about 17 who were IGHV unmutated.

Some clones are missing from TCRdb's copy, which holds only in-frame ones; the method was immunoSEQ multiplex PCR. The table shows about 180,000 clones, with approximately 84% occurring only once. Cryopreserved PBMCs yielded around 2 micrograms of genomic DNA for TCR beta libraries. Sequencing was performed on PBMCs, taken after 24 months of ibrutinib treatment. The TCR was taken from a human donor with chronic lymphocytic leukemia. This chain uses TRBV7-6 with TRBJ1-1; tentatively, D is TRBD1 (6 bases). Here the CDR3 DNA reads TGTGCCAGCAGCTTAGCCGCCGCAGGGGAAAAAGCTTTCTTT. Its translation is CASSLAAAGEKAFF.